There are many counts of the clone carrying this T cell receptor (beta chain). This sample is part of a study of blood T cells in healthy people across ages. The CDR3 runs to 14 residues. Germline CDR1 and CDR2: SEHNR and FQNEAQ (reference sequence). With V trimmed by 2 bases and J by 7 bases, 5 bases remained unmatched. With a J-beta primer mix and a sample-barcoded 5' primer, a second PCR ran about 7 to 11 cycles. TCRdb ran MiXCR on the 5' RACE reads and lists one entry per CDR3 protein. The sample has roughly 900,000 distinct CDR3 sequences; less than 35% are singletons. This TCR was sampled from a woman older than 75 in good health. The sample comprised blood. The V and J genes are TRBV7-9 and TRBJ2-3, with 8 bases identical to TRBD1. CDR3 DNA sequence: TGTGCCAGCAGCTTATCCAGGGGGCGGAATACGCAGTATTTT. Translation gives CASSLSRGRNTQYF.